This T cell receptor (beta chain) was sequenced in a study of OX40 agonist ivuxolimab in advanced cancers. About the full investigation: Ivuxolimab was a fully human IgG2 agonistic monoclonal antibody targeting the costimulatory receptor OX40 (CD134). Intravenous ivuxolimab was administered to patients every 2 weeks at six dose levels: 0.01, 0.1, 0.3, 1.5, 3 and 10 mg/kg. Of the approximately 50 dose-escalation patients, hepatocellular carcinoma was present in about 20, melanoma in roughly 15, renal cell carcinoma in 9 and head and neck cancer in 9. A male proportion of roughly 80% and a mean age of approximately 55 years, ranging from 23 to 79, were recorded for the dose-escalation cohort. Prior anti-PD-1, anti-PD-L1 or anti-CTLA-4 therapy was permitted, and checkpoint inhibitors had been received by about 37% of dose-escalation patients. Partial responses were achieved by three dose-escalation patients, of whom one had hepatocellular carcinoma and two had cutaneous melanoma. Peripheral TCRbeta sequencing was intended to test whether TCR sequence diversity was altered and clonal T-cell expansion was caused by ivuxolimab. The monotherapy dose-escalation portion (N ≈ 52 patients) of the phase I ivuxolimab trial is reported in the paper. The paper as a whole reports these results and caveats: The antigen specificity of the clonally expanded peripheral T cells was not determined. After ivuxolimab, more expanded clones were found on average in CD8+ T cells than in CD4+ T cells. At doses of 0.1 to 3.0 mg/kg, clonal expansion of both CD4+ and CD8+ T cells in blood was seen between baseline and week 6. Low levels of normalized T-cell clonal expansion were also shown by some nonresponding patients. In the 0.1-3.0 mg/kg groups, partial responders were among the patients with the lowest normalized peripheral clonal expansion, particularly in CD8+ T cells.

The trial excluded patients who had a history of autoimmune disease or who were on systemic immunosuppression. Peripheral blood for TCR sequencing was drawn from every dose cohort at baseline, at cycle 4 day 1 and at cycle 7 day 1. Samples were obtained from an open-label, multicenter, first-in-human phase I dose-escalation trial of ivuxolimab. The trial enrolled adults with locally advanced or metastatic head and neck squamous cell, hepatocellular, melanoma or renal cell carcinoma. Before TCR sequencing, CD4+ T cells and CD8+ T cells were sorted from peripheral blood as separate populations. As to this clone: The specificity of this receptor is unknown. No qualities accompany the bases; no much larger clone lies one base away.

For sequencing of the TCRbeta CDR3 region, genomic DNA was extracted from the sorted cells. TCRbeta CDR3 regions were sequenced using the immunoSEQ Assay. TCRdb re-hosts the immuneACCESS table, in-frame sequences only. Its copies lack some clones; in the studies checked, an unresolved V gene accounts for under half of them, and the cause for the rest is not known. This sample has about 83,000 clones in its table, and around four fifths of those were observed once. The leading ten clones occupy roughly 1.8% of the sample. The V and J ends are trimmed by 1 base and 2 bases, leaving 16 bases between them. Reading the germline V gene gives CDR1 KGHSH and CDR2 LQKENI. The CDR3 measures 17 amino acids from cysteine to phenylalanine. Here the CDR3 DNA is all that survives: 51 bases in frame from base 1.

The chain is assembled from TRBV18 and TRBJ2-3; matching of 5 bases hints at TRBD1 as the D gene. This TCR derives from an adult with an advanced solid tumor such as melanoma, head and neck, liver or kidney cancer. This material consisted of CD4+ or CD8+ T cells sorted from blood, taken in a trial of the OX40 agonist ivuxolimab. The CDR3 is CASSPLFARAYTDTQYF. The DNA reads as follows: TGTGCCAGCTCACCACTATTCGCCAGGGCCTACACAGATACGCAGTATTTT. Beyond the CDR3, the reference TRBV18 and TRBJ2-3 genes provide the residues; the full variable domain reads: NAGVMQNPRHLVRRRGQEARLRCSPMKGHSHVYWYRQLPEEGLKFMVYLQKENIIDESGMPKERFSAEFPKEGPSILRIQQVVRGDSAAYFCASSPLFARAYTDTQYFGPGTRLTVL.